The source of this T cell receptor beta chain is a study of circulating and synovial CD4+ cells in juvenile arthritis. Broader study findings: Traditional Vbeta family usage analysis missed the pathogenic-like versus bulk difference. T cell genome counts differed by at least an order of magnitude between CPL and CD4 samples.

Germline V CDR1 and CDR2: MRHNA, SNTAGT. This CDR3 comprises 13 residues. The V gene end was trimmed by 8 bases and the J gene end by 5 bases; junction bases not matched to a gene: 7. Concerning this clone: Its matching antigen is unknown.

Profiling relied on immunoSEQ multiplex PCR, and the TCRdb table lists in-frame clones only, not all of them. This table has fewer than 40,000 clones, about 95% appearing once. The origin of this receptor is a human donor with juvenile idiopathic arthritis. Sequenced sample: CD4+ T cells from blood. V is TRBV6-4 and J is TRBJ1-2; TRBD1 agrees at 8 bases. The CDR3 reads CASRSDREYGYTF. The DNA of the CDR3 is TGTGCCAGCCGGTCGGACAGGGAGTATGGCTACACCTTC.